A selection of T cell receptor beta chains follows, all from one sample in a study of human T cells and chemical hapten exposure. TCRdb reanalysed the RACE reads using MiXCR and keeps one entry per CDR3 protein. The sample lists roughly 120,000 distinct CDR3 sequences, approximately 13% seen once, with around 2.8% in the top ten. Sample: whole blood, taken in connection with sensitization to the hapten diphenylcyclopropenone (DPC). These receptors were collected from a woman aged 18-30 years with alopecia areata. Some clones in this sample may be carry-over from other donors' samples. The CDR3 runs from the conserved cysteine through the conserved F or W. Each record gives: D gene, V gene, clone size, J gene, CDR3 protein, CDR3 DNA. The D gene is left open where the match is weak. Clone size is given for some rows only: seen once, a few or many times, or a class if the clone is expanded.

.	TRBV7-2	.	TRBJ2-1	CASSLSAAVYNEQFF	TGTGCCAGCAGCTTATCGGCGGCGGTCTACAATGAGCAGTTCTTC
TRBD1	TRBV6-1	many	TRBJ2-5	CASSRDPGQGGETQYF	TGTGCCAGCAGTAGGGATCCGGGACAGGGTGGAGAGACCCAGTACTTC
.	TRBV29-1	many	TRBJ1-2	CSVEGSGYTF	TGCAGCGTTGAGGGGTCAGGCTACACCTTC
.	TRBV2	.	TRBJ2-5	CASSDPLGKETQYF	TGTGCCAGCAGTGACCCCCTTGGAAAAGAGACCCAGTACTTC
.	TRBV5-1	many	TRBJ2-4	CASSSTATAKNIQYF	TGCGCCAGCAGCTCCACTGCTACAGCCAAAAACATTCAGTACTTC
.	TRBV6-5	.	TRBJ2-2	CASSDDGRKTGELFF	TGTGCCAGCAGTGACGACGGGCGGAAGACCGGGGAGCTGTTTTTT
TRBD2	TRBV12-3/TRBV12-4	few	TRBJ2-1	CASSFHSGVSSYNEQFF	TGTGCCAGCAGTTTTCATAGCGGGGTAAGCTCCTACAATGAGCAGTTCTTC
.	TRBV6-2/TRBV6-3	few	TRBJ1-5	CASSYGGDSNQPQHF	TGTGCCAGCAGTTACGGGGGGGACAGCAATCAGCCCCAGCATTTT
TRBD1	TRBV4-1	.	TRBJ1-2	CASSQGTQGAVGYTF	TGCGCCAGCAGCCAAGGAACCCAGGGGGCTGTTGGCTACACCTTC
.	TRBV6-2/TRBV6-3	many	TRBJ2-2	CASSYSRTLLNTGELFF	TGTGCCAGCAGTTACTCGAGGACACTACTGAACACCGGGGAGCTGTTTTTT
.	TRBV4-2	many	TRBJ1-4	CASSVPGPNEKLFF	TGTGCCAGCAGCGTCCCAGGGCCTAATGAAAAACTGTTTTTT